This T cell receptor (beta chain) was profiled in a study of blood T cell repertoires in COVID-19. V was cut by 5 bases and J by 0 bases, with 11 bases left in between. The CDR3 consists of 15 residues. CDR1 is MNHEY and CDR2 is SMNVEV in the germline V gene (reference sequence). Sequenced by immunoSEQ multiplex PCR; TCRdb stores in-frame clones only, minus some. Here the sample spans roughly 100,000 clones, roughly 90% being singletons. Material: peripheral blood. The chain links TRBV27 to TRBJ1-5, with D perhaps matching TRBD1 (5 bases). The sequence was collected from a woman in her sixties or seventies with acute or convalescent COVID-19. The CDR3 DNA reads TGTGCCAGCAGTCACCGGGGGGATAGCAATCAGCCCCAGCATTTT. It translates to CASSHRGDSNQPQHF.